This is a list of T cell receptor beta chains from one sample in a study of control samples from healthy donors and cancer patients. Profiled with immunoSEQ multiplex PCR; TCRdb holds only in-frame clones, not every one. This table has about 410,000 clones, around nine tenths appearing once. Specimen: PBMCs. All receptors derive from a man aged 40-49 years with head and neck cancer. Each CDR3 is given with its conserved first and last residue.

TRBJ1-5	TRBV28	CASSQTGGFTTAQHF
TRBJ2-7	TRBV3-1/TRBV3-2	CASSQEGTRINYEQYF
TRBJ2-7	TRBV10-1	CASSEKLAGASYEQYF
TRBJ2-1	TRBV6-2/TRBV6-3	CASSPGIAGGQYNEQFF
TRBJ2-3	TRBV5-1	CASSWSGSGTIDTQYF
TRBJ1-2	TRBV5-6	CASSFSDGGYTF
TRBJ1-2	TRBV19	CASSISGMDYGYTF
TRBJ2-3	TRBV27	CASSLNRGSLTDTQYF
TRBJ2-7	TRBV18	CASSPSDRGNEQYF
TRBJ2-3	TRBV5-4	CASSLEGGLSTDTQYF
TRBJ1-5	TRBV3-1/TRBV3-2	CASRGEEPQHF
TRBJ1-4	TRBV2	CASIGEKLFF
TRBJ1-2	TRBV28	CASGWGDRYGYTF
TRBJ2-7	TRBV28	CASIEGGTGNEQYF
TRBJ1-2	TRBV2	CASNSRDRRIGYTF
TRBJ1-5	TRBV4-1	CASSQADRDNQPQHF
TRBJ1-1	TRBV29-1	CSAGDTEAFF
TRBJ2-7	TRBV5-8	CASSLQGAYEQYF
TRBJ1-3	TRBV6-6	CASSITVGNTIYF
TRBJ1-5	TRBV4-1	CASSQTTGSNQPQHF
TRBJ2-7	TRBV24-1	CATSGRSSYEQYF
TRBJ1-2	TRBV13	CASSEDRDYGYTF
TRBJ2-7	TRBV30	CAWSVGGRLAKSYEQYF
TRBJ1-1	TRBV28	CASSIQTKAFF
TRBJ2-7	TRBV5-1	CASCGGPGQRNGDSYEQYF
TRBJ1-2	TRBV11-2	CASSLVRDSNYGYTF
TRBJ1-2	TRBV4-1	CASSPTEGNYGYTF
TRBJ2-7	TRBV30	CALAGLTSSYEQYF
TRBJ1-4	TRBV7-2	CASSLGAGNEKLFF
TRBJ1-2	TRBV28	CASSPSAGALYGYTF
TRBJ2-1	TRBV18	CASSPSGGARDEQFF
TRBJ2-7	TRBV28	CASSPPGRGQYF
TRBJ1-5	TRBV2	CASSDRLPSPPQHF
TRBJ1-3	TRBV9	CASSRTGTQGFSGNTIYF
TRBJ1-1	TRBV18	CATKSTSNTEAFF
TRBJ1-1	TRBV13	CASSFRGTRTEAFF
TRBJ2-3	TRBV19	CASSIDLGAGTQYF
TRBJ1-1	TRBV9	CASSVAGGVNTEAFF
TRBJ2-5	TRBV30	CAWSVPKGIMISETQYF
TRBJ1-3	TRBV30	CAWRVDTSGNTIYF
TRBJ1-1	TRBV11-2	CASSLVSGTGGGTEAFF
TRBJ1-5	TRBV6-1	CASSETWNNQPQHF
TRBJ1-2	TRBV4-2	CASGLPFGTPAGYTF
TRBJ2-5	TRBV3-1/TRBV3-2	CASSQAGTGGQEAQYF
TRBJ2-1	TRBV9	CASSNLPSGGAREFF
TRBJ1-2	TRBV5-4	CASTSGQESYGYTF
TRBJ2-1	TRBV9	CASSVRLAGLNEQFF